This is a list of T cell receptor beta chains from one sample in a study of OX40 agonist ivuxolimab in advanced cancers. Produced via immunoSEQ multiplex PCR; TCRdb's table is partial and in-frame only. The data show tens of thousands of clones, 65% to 85% seen once. The material sequenced was CD4+ or CD8+ T cells sorted from blood, taken in a trial of the OX40 agonist ivuxolimab. All receptors derive from an adult with an advanced solid tumor such as melanoma, head and neck, liver or kidney cancer. Each CDR3 is given with its conserved first and last residue. Fields, in order: V gene, J gene, D gene, clone size, CDR3 protein, CDR3 DNA. D genes are given only for firm matches. Some rows have no size entry. The others give once, few or many, or a class for an expanded clone.

>TRBV5-4|TRBJ2-5|TRBD1|.
CASTKQGEQTQYF
TGTGCCAGCACCAAACAGGGGGAACAGACCCAGTACTTC
>TRBV6-6|TRBJ1-1|.|.
CASSHREGISEAFF
TGTGCCAGCAGCCACCGAGAGGGGATCTCTGAAGCTTTCTTT
>TRBV7-9|TRBJ1-2|.|once
CASNHGQGRDGYTF
TGTGCCAGCAATCATGGGCAGGGACGGGATGGCTACACCTTC
>TRBV7-8|TRBJ1-2|.|.
CASSLPGGDYGYTF
TGTGCCAGCAGCTTGCCGGGGGGCGACTATGGCTACACCTTC
>TRBV28|TRBJ2-1|.|.
CASSSGVDEQFF
TGTGCCAGCAGTTCAGGGGTAGATGAGCAGTTCTTC
>TRBV7-9|TRBJ1-5|.|.
CASSLGGAGTLPQHF
TGTGCCAGCAGCTTGGGAGGGGCGGGGACGCTGCCCCAGCATTTT
>TRBV4-3|TRBJ2-3|.|.
CASSQGVKASTDTQYF
TGCGCCAGCAGCCAAGGCGTTAAAGCTAGCACAGATACGCAGTATTTT
>TRBV4-2|TRBJ2-3|TRBD2|.
CASSQDPGTSAISPQYF
TGTGCCAGCAGCCAAGATCCCGGGACTAGCGCCATTTCGCCGCAGTATTTT
>TRBV30|TRBJ1-1|TRBD1|.
CAWGSLWDRGTEAFF
TGTGCCTGGGGATCCCTTTGGGACAGGGGCACTGAAGCTTTCTTT
>TRBV30|TRBJ1-1|.|few
CAWRPADEAFF
TGTGCCTGGAGACCGGCAGATGAAGCTTTCTTT
>TRBV5-1|TRBJ1-1|TRBD1|.
CASSYRDRGRDTEAFF
TGCGCCAGCAGCTACCGGGACAGGGGAAGGGACACTGAAGCTTTCTTT
>TRBV11-2|TRBJ1-3|.|.
CASSRGRGNTIYF
TGTGCCAGCAGCCGAGGACGAGGAAACACCATATATTTT
>TRBV6-1|TRBJ1-2|TRBD1|.
CASTGQGLRRGYTF
TGTGCCAGCACCGGACAGGGTTTAAGGAGAGGCTACACCTTC
>TRBV19|TRBJ2-2|.|.
CASRTYRAPTGELFF
TGTGCCAGTAGGACTTACAGGGCCCCCACCGGGGAGCTGTTTTTT
>TRBV28|TRBJ2-7|.|.
CASSPMTETYEQYF
TGTGCCAGCAGTCCCATGACCGAGACCTACGAGCAGTACTTC
>TRBV14|TRBJ1-6|.|.
CASSQDRQTFNSPLHF
TGTGCCAGCAGCCAAGATCGACAGACGTTCAATTCACCCCTCCACTTT
>TRBV6-5|TRBJ1-3|.|.
CASSYSTTGVGNTIYF
TGTGCCAGCAGTTACTCTACTACAGGAGTTGGAAACACCATATATTTT
>TRBV5-1|TRBJ2-1|.|.
CASSLAAGWQQFF
TGCGCCAGCAGCTTGGCGGCTGGGTGGCAGCAGTTCTTC
>TRBV10-3|TRBJ1-1|.|.
CAISESAGAGNTEAFF
TGTGCCATCAGTGAGTCGGCGGGGGCGGGGAACACTGAAGCTTTCTTT
>TRBV7-2|TRBJ2-7|.|.
CASSQYGGEQYF
TGTGCCAGCAGCCAATACGGTGGTGAGCAGTACTTC
>TRBV7-2|TRBJ2-7|TRBD1|.
CASSLGDRVPYEQYF
TGTGCCAGCAGCTTAGGGGACAGGGTCCCCTACGAGCAGTACTTC
>TRBV30|TRBJ2-5|.|once
CAWSVSLGETQYF
TGTGCCTGGAGTGTGTCGTTGGGGGAGACCCAGTACTTC
>TRBV5-4|TRBJ2-5|.|.
CASSPPRGKEGETQYF
TGTGCCAGCAGCCCCCCACGGGGTAAAGAGGGAGAGACCCAGTACTTC
>TRBV2|TRBJ2-1|TRBD1|.
CASRSQGTEQFF
TGTGCCAGCAGATCACAGGGGACTGAGCAGTTCTTC
>TRBV30|TRBJ2-1|TRBD2|.
CAWRGLGPYNEQFF
TGTGCCTGGAGAGGACTAGGACCCTACAATGAGCAGTTCTTC
>TRBV4-3|TRBJ1-3|.|.
CASSQDLGNTIYF
TGCGCCAGCAGCCAAGATCTAGGAAACACCATATATTTT
>TRBV14|TRBJ2-1|TRBD2|.
CASSLLAGKETYEQFF
TGTGCCAGCAGCCTTTTAGCGGGAAAGGAGACATATGAGCAGTTCTTC
>TRBV5-4|TRBJ2-5|.|few
CASSLEQGGETQYF
TGTGCCAGCAGCTTGGAACAGGGAGGTGAGACCCAGTACTTC
>TRBV30|TRBJ1-2|TRBD1|.
CAWTRDRAYGYTF
TGTGCCTGGACCCGAGACAGGGCCTATGGCTACACCTTC
>TRBV19|TRBJ2-5|.|few
CASSPGVAMETQYF
TGTGCCAGTAGTCCCGGGGTTGCTATGGAGACCCAGTACTTC
>TRBV7-3|TRBJ1-3|TRBD1|.
CASSQGQGAGGNTIYF
TGTGCCAGCAGCCAAGGACAGGGGGCGGGTGGAAACACCATATATTTT
>TRBV6-4|TRBJ2-1|.|.
CASSDPLAGVNEQFF
TGTGCCAGCAGTGACCCCCTCGCTGGGGTCAATGAGCAGTTCTTC
>TRBV7-2|TRBJ2-3|TRBD2|.
CASSLTLSGSRDTDTQYF
TGTGCCAGCAGCTTAACCCTTAGCGGGAGTAGGGACACAGATACGCAGTATTTT
>TRBV6-6|TRBJ2-1|.|.
CASSLSLRIDEQFF
TGTGCCAGCAGTCTCTCACTGCGGATCGATGAGCAGTTCTTC
>TRBV19|TRBJ1-5|.|once
CASMTRTDYQPQHF
TGTGCCAGCATGACGAGGACAGACTATCAGCCCCAGCATTTT
>TRBV28|TRBJ1-4|TRBD1|.
CASQRGGPNEKLFF
TGTGCCAGCCAGAGAGGGGGCCCTAATGAAAAACTGTTTTTT
>TRBV9|TRBJ1-2|TRBD1|.
CASSPGTGTSVGYTF
TGTGCCAGCAGCCCCGGGACAGGGACCAGCGTTGGCTACACCTTC
>TRBV27|TRBJ2-1|TRBD2|few
CASSLSPSSGSWHNEQFF
TGTGCCAGCAGTTTATCCCCCTCTAGCGGGAGTTGGCACAATGAGCAGTTCTTC
>TRBV29-1|TRBJ2-1|.|few
CSVGSLQGEQFF
TGCAGCGTTGGGAGCCTCCAGGGTGAGCAGTTCTTC
>TRBV6-6|TRBJ1-3|.|few
CASSYSAISSGNTIYF
TGTGCCAGCAGTTACTCAGCCATTTCCTCTGGAAACACCATATATTTT
>TRBV9|TRBJ1-1|.|.
CASSPKWGPYGEAFF
TGTGCCAGCAGCCCCAAATGGGGGCCTTACGGTGAAGCTTTCTTT
>TRBV15|TRBJ1-4|TRBD1|.
CATSGIQGAFEKLFF
TGTGCCACCAGCGGAATACAGGGGGCCTTCGAAAAACTGTTTTTT
>TRBV7-2|TRBJ1-2|.|.
CASSLAGYGYTF
TGTGCCAGCAGCTTAGCCGGCTATGGCTACACCTTC
>TRBV29-1|TRBJ1-1|.|few
CSVARGVNLGDEAFF
TGCAGCGTTGCCAGGGGCGTAAATCTAGGGGATGAAGCTTTCTTT